This record covers a single T cell receptor beta chain. The antigen remains undetermined. This sample stems from a study of chemoradiotherapy in HPV16-positive cancers. The overall study: Candidate HPV-specific clones and shared TCR motifs came from two HPV16-positive patients.

Repertoires were generated with immunoSEQ multiplex PCR, while TCRdb's copy carries only in-frame clones and drops some. The sample yields about 7,300 clones, 85% to 90% seen once. Study-wide results and limits: Functional assays defining HPV-specific T cells used only a couple of HPV16-positive patients. Candidate HPV-specific clones and E7-related TCR motifs grew in tumor during treatment.

Samples were taken several times over chemoradiotherapy. Sampling was done from a patient who underwent chemoradiotherapy. The sequence was obtained from a human donor with HPV-associated anogenital cancer.

CDR3 bases: TGTGCCAGTAGTAGGGGGGAGTATGGCTACACCTTC. Its protein is CASSRGEYGYTF. The J gene is TRBJ1-2, the V gene TRBV19; tentatively, D is TRBD1 (5 bases). CDR1 is LNHDA, CDR2 SQIVND, per germline (reference sequence). Trimming stripped 4 bases from V and 5 bases from J, with 8 bases between. The CDR3 is 12 amino acids.